A selection of T cell receptor beta chains follows, all from one sample in a study of cytomegalovirus exposure and HLA in healthy donors. The repertoire was sequenced with immunoSEQ multiplex PCR; TCRdb's copy has only in-frame clones and lacks some. The profile shows 180,000 or so clones, 86% of them singletons. Sequenced material: PBMCs. These receptors were collected from a young man in good health and CMV-seropositive. CDR3s include the opening cysteine and the closing phenylalanine or tryptophan. A D gene is named only where the DNA matches it firmly. Some rows mark clone size as missing; the rest say once, few, many or name a class of expanded clone.

v_call	clone_size	j_call	d_call	cdr3_aa	cdr3_nt
TRBV29-1	.	TRBJ2-6	.	CSVGPSSGANVLTF	TGCAGCGTTGGACCAAGCTCTGGGGCCAACGTCCTGACTTTC
TRBV11-3	once	TRBJ2-7	.	CASSSQDEQYF	TGTGCCAGCAGCTCCCAGGACGAGCAGTACTTC
TRBV10-3	.	TRBJ1-1	.	CAISEPGRQNTEAFF	TGTGCCATCAGTGAACCTGGACGGCAGAACACTGAAGCTTTCTTT
TRBV7-3	.	TRBJ2-1	.	CASSIQGGGNNEQFF	TGTGCCAGCAGCATACAGGGTGGGGGAAACAATGAGCAGTTCTTC
TRBV6-4	.	TRBJ1-3	.	CASSLGQPFGNTIYF	TGTGCCAGCAGTCTGGGTCAGCCCTTTGGAAACACCATATATTTT
TRBV7-9	few	TRBJ1-4	TRBD1	CASSPNSGGKLFF	TGTGCCAGCAGCCCGAATTCAGGGGGGAAACTGTTTTTT
TRBV5-1	.	TRBJ2-2	.	CASSLSRSITGELFF	TGCGCCAGCAGCTTGTCTCGGAGTATCACCGGGGAGCTGTTTTTT
TRBV28	.	TRBJ2-2	.	CASSSELGELFF	TGTGCCAGCAGTTCTGAACTGGGGGAGCTGTTTTTT
TRBV5-1	.	TRBJ2-5	.	CASSLKAGRETQYF	TGCGCCAGCAGCTTGAAGGCAGGCAGGGAGACCCAGTACTTC
TRBV11-3	.	TRBJ2-1	.	CASSLRGTHEFF	TGTGCCAGCAGCTTAAGGGGGACTCACGAGTTCTTC
TRBV11-2	once	TRBJ2-1	.	CASSRVGRSSYNEQFF	TGTGCCAGCAGCCGGGTCGGGCGCAGCTCCTACAATGAGCAGTTCTTC
TRBV5-1	.	TRBJ2-7	TRBD1	CASSFRDRAYEQYF	TGCGCCAGCAGCTTCCGGGACAGAGCCTACGAGCAGTACTTC
TRBV30	.	TRBJ2-1	.	CAWTQTGNEQFF	TGTGCCTGGACCCAGACAGGTAATGAGCAGTTCTTC
TRBV7-9	.	TRBJ2-7	TRBD2	CASSLLAGDGYEQYF	TGTGCCAGCAGCTTACTAGCGGGAGACGGTTACGAGCAGTACTTC
TRBV5-6	.	TRBJ2-7	TRBD1	CASSLWGTGPREQYF	TGTGCCAGCAGCCTCTGGGGGACAGGACCTCGCGAGCAGTACTTC
TRBV11-1	.	TRBJ2-7	.	CASSLRRSYEQYF	TGTGCCAGCAGCTTACGGAGGTCCTACGAGCAGTACTTC
TRBV7-9	.	TRBJ2-1	.	CASSLDLDEQFF	TGTGCCAGCAGCTTAGATCTCGATGAGCAGTTCTTC
TRBV6-5	once	TRBJ1-4	TRBD1	CATKGTGGEKLFF	TGTGCCACCAAGGGGACAGGGGGCGAAAAACTGTTTTTT
TRBV18	.	TRBJ2-3	TRBD1	CASSYRDRGMDTQYF	TGTGCCAGCTCATACCGGGACAGGGGAATGGATACGCAGTATTTT
TRBV7-8	.	TRBJ1-1	.	CASSLTGAPPAFF	TGTGCCAGCAGCTTAACCGGGGCTCCGCCAGCTTTCTTT
TRBV7-9	.	TRBJ2-3	.	CASSLGGRGPDTQYF	TGTGCCAGCAGCTTAGGTGGGAGAGGCCCAGATACGCAGTATTTT
TRBV27	.	TRBJ2-7	.	CASRPDSFSYEQYF	TGTGCCAGCAGACCCGACAGCTTCTCCTACGAGCAGTACTTC
TRBV5-8	.	TRBJ1-1	.	CASSPRVGAFF	TGTGCCAGCAGCCCTCGGGTCGGAGCTTTCTTT
TRBV7-3	.	TRBJ2-7	TRBD2	CASSLAGGAPYEQYF	TGTGCCAGCAGTCTAGCGGGAGGGGCTCCCTACGAGCAGTACTTC
TRBV7-6	.	TRBJ2-5	.	CASSYGAVQETQYF	TGTGCCAGCAGCTACGGGGCGGTCCAAGAGACCCAGTACTTC
TRBV29-1	few	TRBJ1-2	.	CSVVSGEYGYTF	TGCAGCGTTGTATCAGGGGAGTACGGCTACACCTTC
TRBV11-3	.	TRBJ1-3	.	CASRSGGSGNTIYF	TGTGCCAGCAGGTCGGGGGGCTCTGGAAACACCATATATTTT
TRBV5-3	.	TRBJ1-2	TRBD1	CASGDRGGYGYTF	TGTGCCAGCGGGGACAGGGGAGGGTATGGCTACACCTTC
TRBV15	few	TRBJ2-1	TRBD2	CATSSKLAGKVDEQFF	TGTGCCACCAGCAGTAAACTAGCGGGAAAAGTCGATGAGCAGTTCTTC
TRBV6-5	few	TRBJ1-2	TRBD1	CASRPDRAGGYTF	TGTGCCAGCAGACCGGACAGGGCAGGTGGCTACACCTTC
TRBV2	.	TRBJ2-3	TRBD1	CARNTGQGGTDTQYF	TGTGCCAGGAACACGGGACAGGGGGGCACAGATACGCAGTATTTT
TRBV5-1	.	TRBJ1-2	TRBD1	CASTPDRDRGYTF	TGCGCCAGCACCCCCGACAGGGATCGCGGCTACACCTTC
TRBV14	once	TRBJ1-2	.	CASSLQRDPPTKGYTF	TGTGCCAGCAGCCTACAAAGGGATCCACCCACGAAGGGCTACACCTTC
TRBV7-6	.	TRBJ2-3	TRBD1	CASSRRQGRTDTQYF	TGTGCCAGCAGCAGACGACAGGGCCGCACAGATACGCAGTATTTT
TRBV4-1	.	TRBJ1-2	.	CASSQDRGGGYTF	TGCGCCAGCAGCCAAGACAGGGGTGGTGGCTACACCTTC
TRBV6-5	.	TRBJ2-7	.	CASSYSGQTYEQYF	TGTGCCAGCAGTTACTCCGGTCAGACGTACGAGCAGTACTTC
TRBV5-4	once	TRBJ2-5	TRBD2	CASSLGLAQETQYF	TGTGCCAGCAGCTTGGGACTAGCCCAAGAGACCCAGTACTTC
TRBV7-2	.	TRBJ2-3	.	CASSSPTGTDTQYF	TGTGCCAGCAGCTCCCCGACGGGCACAGATACGCAGTATTTT
TRBV11-2	.	TRBJ1-3	.	CASSWELFSGNTIYF	TGTGCCAGCAGCTGGGAACTCTTCTCTGGAAACACCATATATTTT
TRBV10-3	.	TRBJ1-5	.	CAISGTDTGGQPQHF	TGTGCCATCAGTGGGACGGATACCGGGGGACAGCCCCAGCATTTT
TRBV2	.	TRBJ2-5	TRBD1	CASSEEGQGLVWETQYF	TGTGCCAGCAGTGAAGAGGGACAGGGATTGGTCTGGGAGACCCAGTACTTC
TRBV29-1	.	TRBJ2-2	TRBD2	CSVGMASGRTGELFF	TGCAGCGTTGGTATGGCTAGCGGGAGGACCGGGGAGCTGTTTTTT
TRBV5-1	.	TRBJ2-7	.	CASSLDGYEQYF	TGCGCCAGCAGCTTGGATGGCTACGAGCAGTACTTC
TRBV27	.	TRBJ2-7	.	CASSHYRTRGEQYF	TGTGCCAGCAGTCACTACCGGACACGGGGGGAGCAGTACTTC
TRBV6-5	.	TRBJ2-7	.	CASSYSSKYEQYF	TGTGCCAGCAGTTACTCGTCCAAATACGAGCAGTACTTC
TRBV7-6	.	TRBJ2-7	TRBD2	CASSLGVAGVGEQYF	TGTGCCAGCAGCTTAGGAGTAGCGGGAGTTGGGGAGCAGTACTTC
TRBV18	.	TRBJ2-1	TRBD2	CASSSTSGSPGNEQFF	TGTGCCAGCTCATCGACTAGCGGGAGCCCGGGGAATGAGCAGTTCTTC
TRBV7-9	once	TRBJ2-3	.	CASSFSKGKGDTQYF	TGTGCCAGCAGCTTTAGTAAAGGGAAGGGGGATACGCAGTATTTT